This TCR beta chain was retrieved from a study of control samples from healthy donors and cancer patients. CDR1 is SGHDT, CDR2 YYEEEE, per germline. Trimming took off 6 bases at V and 3 bases at J, with 13 bases between the two ends. This CDR3 region has 13 residues. This clone was detected only a few times. Method: immunoSEQ multiplex PCR; TCRdb's copy keeps in-frame clones and lacks some. The data show some 65,000 clones, over 65% seen once. The clonotype originates from a woman aged 45-65 years with lung cancer. This chain uses TRBV5-6 with TRBJ2-7; no definite D call. Sequencing was performed on PBMCs. DNA for the CDR3: TGTGCCAGCACCCCCCCACAGAGCTACGAGCAGTACTTC. This codes for CASTPPQSYEQYF.